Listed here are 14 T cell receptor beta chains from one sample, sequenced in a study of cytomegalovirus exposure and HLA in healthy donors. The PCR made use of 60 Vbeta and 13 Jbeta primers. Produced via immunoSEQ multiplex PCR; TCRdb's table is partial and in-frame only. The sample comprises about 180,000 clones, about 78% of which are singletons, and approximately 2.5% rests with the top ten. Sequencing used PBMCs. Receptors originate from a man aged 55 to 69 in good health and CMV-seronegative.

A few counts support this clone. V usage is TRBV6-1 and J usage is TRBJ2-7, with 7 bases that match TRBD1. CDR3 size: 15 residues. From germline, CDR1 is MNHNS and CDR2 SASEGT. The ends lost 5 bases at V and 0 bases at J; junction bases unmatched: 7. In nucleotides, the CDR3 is TGTGCCAGCAGTCAAGTCACAGGGGCCTCCTACGAGCAGTACTTC. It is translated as CASSQVTGASYEQYF.

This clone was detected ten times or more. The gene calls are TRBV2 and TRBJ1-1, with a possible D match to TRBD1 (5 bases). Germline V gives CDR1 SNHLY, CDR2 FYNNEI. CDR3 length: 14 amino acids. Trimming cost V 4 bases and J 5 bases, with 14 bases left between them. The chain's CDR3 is CASSVTASQTEAFF. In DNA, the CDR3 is TGTGCCAGCAGTGTGACAGCTTCACAGACTGAAGCTTTCTTT.

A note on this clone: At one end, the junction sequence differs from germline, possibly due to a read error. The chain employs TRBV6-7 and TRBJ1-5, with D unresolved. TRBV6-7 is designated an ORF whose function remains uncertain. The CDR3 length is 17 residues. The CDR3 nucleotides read TGTGCCAGCAGTGGCGGGCGCCCCCGTTTACGCAATCAGCCCCAGAATTTT. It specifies CASSGGRPRLRNQPQNF.

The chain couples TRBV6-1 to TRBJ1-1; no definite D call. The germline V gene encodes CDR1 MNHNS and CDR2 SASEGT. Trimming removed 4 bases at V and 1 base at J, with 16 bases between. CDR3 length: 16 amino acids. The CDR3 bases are TGTGCCAGCAGTGCCCTTGACACCCGGGGGAACACTGAAGCTTTCTTT. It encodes CASSALDTRGNTEAFF.

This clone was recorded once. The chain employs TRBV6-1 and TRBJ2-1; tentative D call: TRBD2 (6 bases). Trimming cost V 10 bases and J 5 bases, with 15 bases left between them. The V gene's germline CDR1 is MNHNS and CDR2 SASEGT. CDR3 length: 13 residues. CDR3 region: CATLRAGNNEQFF. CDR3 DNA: TGTGCCACCCTCAGGGCGGGGAACAATGAGCAGTTCTTC.

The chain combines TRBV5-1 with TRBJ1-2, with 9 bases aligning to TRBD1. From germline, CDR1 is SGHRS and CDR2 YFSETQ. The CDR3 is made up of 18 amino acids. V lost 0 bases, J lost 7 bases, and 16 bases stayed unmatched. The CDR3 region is CASSLEGARDRESGGYTF. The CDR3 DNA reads TGCGCCAGCAGCTTGGAAGGGGCGAGGGACAGGGAAAGTGGTGGCTACACCTTC.

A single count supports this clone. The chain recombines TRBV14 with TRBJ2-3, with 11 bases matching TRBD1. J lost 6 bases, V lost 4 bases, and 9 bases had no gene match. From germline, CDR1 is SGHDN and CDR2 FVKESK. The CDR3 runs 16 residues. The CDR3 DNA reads TGTGCCAGCAGCCCTCAACTCGGACAGGGGGCGGATACGCAGTATTTT. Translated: CASSPQLGQGADTQYF.

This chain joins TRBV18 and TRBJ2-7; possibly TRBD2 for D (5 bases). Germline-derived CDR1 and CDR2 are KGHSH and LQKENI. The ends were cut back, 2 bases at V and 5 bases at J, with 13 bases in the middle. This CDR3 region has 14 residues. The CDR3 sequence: CASSPGLGPHEQYF. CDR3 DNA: TGTGCCAGCTCACCAGGACTCGGCCCCCACGAGCAGTACTTC.

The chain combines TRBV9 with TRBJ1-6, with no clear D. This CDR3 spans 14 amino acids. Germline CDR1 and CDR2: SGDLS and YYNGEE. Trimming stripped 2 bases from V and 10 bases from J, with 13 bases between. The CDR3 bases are TGTGCCAGCAGCGTTTCGGGCCGCGGGTCACCCCTCCACTTT. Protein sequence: CASSVSGRGSPLHF.

The CDR3 is CASSYPENEQYF. The CDR3 DNA follows: TGTGCCAGCAGTTACCCCGAGAACGAGCAGTACTTC. The chain employs TRBV6-6 and TRBJ2-7; no definite D call. V gave up 2 bases and J gave up 5 bases, with 7 bases separating them. The CDR3 spans 12 residues. Germline-derived CDR1 and CDR2 are MNHNY and SVGAGI (reference sequence).

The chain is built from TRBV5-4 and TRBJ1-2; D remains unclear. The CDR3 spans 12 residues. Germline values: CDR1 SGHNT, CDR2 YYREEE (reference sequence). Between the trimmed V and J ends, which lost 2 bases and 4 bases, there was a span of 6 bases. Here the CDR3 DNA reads TGTGCCAGCAGCTTACAGACCTATGGCTACACCTTC. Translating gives CASSLQTYGYTF.

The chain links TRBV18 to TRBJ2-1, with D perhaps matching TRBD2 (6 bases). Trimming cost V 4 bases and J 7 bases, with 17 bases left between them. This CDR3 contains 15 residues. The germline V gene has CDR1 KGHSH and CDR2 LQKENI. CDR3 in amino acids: CASSLPGLLGNEQFF. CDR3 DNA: TGTGCCAGCTCACTACCGGGACTCTTGGGGAATGAGCAGTTCTTC.

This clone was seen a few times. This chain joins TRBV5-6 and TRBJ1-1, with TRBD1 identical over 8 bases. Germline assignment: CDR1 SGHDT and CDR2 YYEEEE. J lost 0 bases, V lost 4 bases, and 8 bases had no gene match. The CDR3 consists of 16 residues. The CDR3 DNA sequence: TGTGCCAGCAGCCGGGGGGACAGGCTCATGAACACTGAAGCTTTCTTT. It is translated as CASSRGDRLMNTEAFF.

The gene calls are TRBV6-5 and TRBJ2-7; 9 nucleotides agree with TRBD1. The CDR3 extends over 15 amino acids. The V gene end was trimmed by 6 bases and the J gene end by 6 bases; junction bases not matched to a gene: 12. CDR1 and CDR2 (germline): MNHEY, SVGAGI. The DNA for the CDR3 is TGTGCCAGCAGACCTCCGGGGACAGGGAGGGGCGAGCAGTACTTC. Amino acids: CASRPPGTGRGEQYF.